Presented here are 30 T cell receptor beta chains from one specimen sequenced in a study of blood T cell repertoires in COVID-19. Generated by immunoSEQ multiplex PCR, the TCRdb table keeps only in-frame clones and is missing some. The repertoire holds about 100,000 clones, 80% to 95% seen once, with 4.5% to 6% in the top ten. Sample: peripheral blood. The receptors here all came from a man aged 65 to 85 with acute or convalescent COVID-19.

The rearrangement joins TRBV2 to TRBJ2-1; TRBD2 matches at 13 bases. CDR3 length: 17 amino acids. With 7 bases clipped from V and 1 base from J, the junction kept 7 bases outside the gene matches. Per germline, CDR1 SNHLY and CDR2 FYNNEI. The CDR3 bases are TGTGCCAGCAAGGAGACTAGCGGGAGGCAATCCTACAATGAGCAGTTCTTC. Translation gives CASKETSGRQSYNEQFF.

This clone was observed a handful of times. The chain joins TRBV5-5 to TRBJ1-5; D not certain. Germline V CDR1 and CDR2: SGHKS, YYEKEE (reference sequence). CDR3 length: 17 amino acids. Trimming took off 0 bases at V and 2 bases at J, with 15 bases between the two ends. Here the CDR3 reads CASSLDSTREGNQPQHF. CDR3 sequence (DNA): TGTGCCAGCAGCTTGGACTCTACTCGAGAGGGCAATCAGCCCCAGCATTTT. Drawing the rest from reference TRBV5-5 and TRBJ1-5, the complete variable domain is DAGVTQSPTHLIKTRGQQVTLRCSPISGHKSVSWYQQVLGQGPQFIFQYYEKEERGRGNFPDRFSARQFPNYSSELNVNALLLGDSALYLCASSLDSTREGNQPQHFGDGTRLSIL.

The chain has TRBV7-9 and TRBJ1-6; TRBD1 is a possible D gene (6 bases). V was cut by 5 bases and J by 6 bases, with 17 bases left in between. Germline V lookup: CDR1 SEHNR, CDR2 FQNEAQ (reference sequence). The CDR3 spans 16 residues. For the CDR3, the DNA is TGTGCCAGCAGCCCAGGCAGGGGTAATTTTAATTCACCCCTCCACTTT. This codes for CASSPGRGNFNSPLHF. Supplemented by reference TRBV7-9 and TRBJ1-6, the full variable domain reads DTGVSQNPRHKITKRGQNVTFRCDPISEHNRLYWYRQTLGQGPEFLTYFQNEAQLEKSRLLSDRFSAERPKGSFSTLEIQRTEQGDSAMYLCASSPGRGNFNSPLHFGNGTRLTVT.

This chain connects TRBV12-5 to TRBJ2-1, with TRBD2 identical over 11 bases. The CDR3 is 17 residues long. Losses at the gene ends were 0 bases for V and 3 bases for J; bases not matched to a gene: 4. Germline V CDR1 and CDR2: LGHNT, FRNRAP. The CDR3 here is CASGLVRLAGFYNEQFF. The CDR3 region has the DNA TGTGCTAGTGGTTTGGTAAGACTAGCGGGGTTCTACAATGAGCAGTTCTTC.

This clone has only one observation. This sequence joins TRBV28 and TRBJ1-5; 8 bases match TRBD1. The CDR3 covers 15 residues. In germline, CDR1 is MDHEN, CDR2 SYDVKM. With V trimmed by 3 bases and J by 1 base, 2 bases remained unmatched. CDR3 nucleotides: TGTGCCAGCAGTTTCAGGGGGCCAAGCAATCAGCCCCAGCATTTT. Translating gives CASSFRGPSNQPQHF.

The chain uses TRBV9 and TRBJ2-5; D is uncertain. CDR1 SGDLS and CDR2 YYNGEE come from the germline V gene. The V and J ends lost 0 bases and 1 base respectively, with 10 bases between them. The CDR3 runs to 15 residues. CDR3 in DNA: TGTGCCAGCAGCGTAGCCCCCGGTGCCCAAGAGACCCAGTACTTC. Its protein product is CASSVAPGAQETQYF.

The CDR3 nucleotides read TGTGCCAGCACTAGGACAGGACCTATGAACACTGAAGCTTTCTTT. Amino acids: CASTRTGPMNTEAFF. This rearrangement joins TRBV6-5 to TRBJ1-1, with TRBD1 matching 7 bases. Germline values: CDR1 MNHEY, CDR2 SVGAGI. The V and J ends lost 7 bases and 0 bases, in that order; junction bases with no gene match: 8. The CDR3 consists of 15 residues.

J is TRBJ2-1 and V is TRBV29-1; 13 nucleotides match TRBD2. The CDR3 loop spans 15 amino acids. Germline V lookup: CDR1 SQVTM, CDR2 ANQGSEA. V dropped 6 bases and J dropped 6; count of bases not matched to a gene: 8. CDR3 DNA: TGCAGCGTCGAATCCGGGACTAGCGGGGTCAATGAGCAGTTCTTC. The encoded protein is CSVESGTSGVNEQFF.

CDR3 sequence reads: CAISEGGRSYNEQFF. The CDR3 nucleotides are TGTGCCATCAGTGAAGGCGGGAGGTCCTACAATGAGCAGTTCTTC. The chain links TRBV10-3 to TRBJ2-1, with 8 bases identical to TRBD2. The germline gives CDR1 ENHRY, CDR2 SYGVKD. V lost 3 bases to trimming and J lost 1 base; unmatched junction nucleotides: 2. The CDR3 sequence is 15 residues long.

The CDR3 DNA follows: TGTGCCAGCAGTCGCGGGACTACCTACGAGCAGTACTTC. Translation: CASSRGTTYEQYF. The chain employs TRBV13 and TRBJ2-7; 7 nucleotides match TRBD2. Germline loops: CDR1 PRHDT, CDR2 FYEKMQ (reference sequence). The CDR3 contains 13 residues. The trim removed 6 bases at V and 2 bases at J, leaving 4 bases unmatched.

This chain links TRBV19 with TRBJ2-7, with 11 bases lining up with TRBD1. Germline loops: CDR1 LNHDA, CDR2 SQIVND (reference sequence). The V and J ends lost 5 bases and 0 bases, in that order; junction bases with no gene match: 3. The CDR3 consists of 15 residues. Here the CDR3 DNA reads TGTGCCAGTAGTCCCGGGACAGGGGGCTCCTACGAGCAGTACTTC. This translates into CASSPGTGGSYEQYF.

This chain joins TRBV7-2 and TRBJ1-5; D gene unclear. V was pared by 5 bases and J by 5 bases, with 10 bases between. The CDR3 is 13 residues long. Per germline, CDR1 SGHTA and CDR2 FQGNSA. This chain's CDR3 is CASSPGPDQPQHF. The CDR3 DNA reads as TGTGCCAGCAGCCCCGGTCCCGATCAGCCCCAGCATTTT.

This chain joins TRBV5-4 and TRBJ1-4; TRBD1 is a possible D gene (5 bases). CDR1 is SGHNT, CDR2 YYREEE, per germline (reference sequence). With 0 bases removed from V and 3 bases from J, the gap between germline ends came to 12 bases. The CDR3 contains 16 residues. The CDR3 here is CASSLGVTGANEKLFF. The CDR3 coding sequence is TGTGCCAGCAGCTTGGGGGTTACAGGAGCTAATGAAAAACTGTTTTTT. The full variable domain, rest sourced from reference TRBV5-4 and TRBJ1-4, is ETGVTQSPTHLIKTRGQQVTLRCSSQSGHNTVSWYQQALGQGPQFIFQYYREEENGRGNFPPRFSGLQFPNYSSELNVNALELDDSALYLCASSLGVTGANEKLFFGSGTQLSVL.

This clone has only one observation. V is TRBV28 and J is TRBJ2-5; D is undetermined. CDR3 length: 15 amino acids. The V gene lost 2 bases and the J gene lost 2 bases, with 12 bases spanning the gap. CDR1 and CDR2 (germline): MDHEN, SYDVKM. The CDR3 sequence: CASSLGQPSQETQYF. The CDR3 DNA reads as TGTGCCAGCAGTTTAGGGCAGCCTTCGCAAGAGACCCAGTACTTC. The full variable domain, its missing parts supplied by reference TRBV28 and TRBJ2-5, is DVKVTQSSRYLVKRTGEKVFLECVQDMDHENMFWYRQDPGLGLRLIYFSYDVKMKEKGDIPEGYSVSREKKERFSLILESASTNQTSMYLCASSLGQPSQETQYFGPGTRLLVL.

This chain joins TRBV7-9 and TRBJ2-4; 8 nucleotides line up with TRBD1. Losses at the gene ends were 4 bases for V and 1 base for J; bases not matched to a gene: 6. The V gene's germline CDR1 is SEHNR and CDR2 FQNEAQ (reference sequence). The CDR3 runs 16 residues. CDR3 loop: CASSSHRGTAKNIQYF. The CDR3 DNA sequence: TGTGCCAGCAGCTCCCACAGGGGGACGGCCAAAAACATTCAGTACTTC. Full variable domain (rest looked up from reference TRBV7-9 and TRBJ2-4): DTGVSQNPRHKITKRGQNVTFRCDPISEHNRLYWYRQTLGQGPEFLTYFQNEAQLEKSRLLSDRFSAERPKGSFSTLEIQRTEQGDSAMYLCASSSHRGTAKNIQYFGAGTRLSVL.

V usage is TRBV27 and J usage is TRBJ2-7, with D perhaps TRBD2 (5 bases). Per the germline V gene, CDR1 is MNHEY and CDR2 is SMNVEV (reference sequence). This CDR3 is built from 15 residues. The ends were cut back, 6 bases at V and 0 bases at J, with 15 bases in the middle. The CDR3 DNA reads TGTGCCAGCAGCCAAGTACTAGTAAACTCCTACGAGCAGTACTTC. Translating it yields CASSQVLVNSYEQYF.

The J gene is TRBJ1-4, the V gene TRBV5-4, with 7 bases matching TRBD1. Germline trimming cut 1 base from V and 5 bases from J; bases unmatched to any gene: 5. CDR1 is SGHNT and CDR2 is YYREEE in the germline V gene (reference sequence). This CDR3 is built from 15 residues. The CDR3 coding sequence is TGTGCCAGCAGCTTGTCGGACAGGCCGAATGAAAAACTGTTTTTT. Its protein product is CASSLSDRPNEKLFF.

The CDR3 DNA reads TGCGCCAGCAGCCAAGATCGGATTCTAGCGAGTACCTACGAGCAGTACTTC. It specifies CASSQDRILASTYEQYF. The genes are TRBV4-3 and TRBJ2-7; D perhaps matches TRBD2 (6 bases). Germline V CDR1 and CDR2: LGHNA, YSLEER. The CDR3 loop spans 17 amino acids. Deletions cut 0 bases from V and 2 bases from J, with 17 bases between.

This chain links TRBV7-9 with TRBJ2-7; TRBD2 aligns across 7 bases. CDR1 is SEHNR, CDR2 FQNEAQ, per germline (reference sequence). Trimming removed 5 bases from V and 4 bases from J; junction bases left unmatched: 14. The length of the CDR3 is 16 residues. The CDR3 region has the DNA TGTGCCAGCAGCCCTCACGGGAGGCTAGGCTGGTACGAGCAGTACTTC. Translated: CASSPHGRLGWYEQYF.

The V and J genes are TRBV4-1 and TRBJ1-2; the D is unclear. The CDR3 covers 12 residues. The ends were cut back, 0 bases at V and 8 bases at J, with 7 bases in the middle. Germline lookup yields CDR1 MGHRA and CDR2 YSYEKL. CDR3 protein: CASSQDSRGYTF. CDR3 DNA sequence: TGCGCCAGCAGCCAAGATAGTCGCGGCTACACCTTC.

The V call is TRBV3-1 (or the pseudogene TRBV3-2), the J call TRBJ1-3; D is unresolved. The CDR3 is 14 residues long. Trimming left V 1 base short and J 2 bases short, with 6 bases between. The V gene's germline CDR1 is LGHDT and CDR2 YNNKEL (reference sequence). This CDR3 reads CASSQAYTGNTIYF. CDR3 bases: TGTGCCAGCAGCCAAGCCTATACTGGAAACACCATATATTTT.

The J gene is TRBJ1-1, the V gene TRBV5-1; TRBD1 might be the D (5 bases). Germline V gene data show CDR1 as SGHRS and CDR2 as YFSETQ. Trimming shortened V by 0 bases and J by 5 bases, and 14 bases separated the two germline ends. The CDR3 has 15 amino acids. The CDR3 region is CASSLENVGRTEAFF. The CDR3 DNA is TGCGCCAGCAGCTTGGAAAATGTGGGGCGGACTGAAGCTTTCTTT.

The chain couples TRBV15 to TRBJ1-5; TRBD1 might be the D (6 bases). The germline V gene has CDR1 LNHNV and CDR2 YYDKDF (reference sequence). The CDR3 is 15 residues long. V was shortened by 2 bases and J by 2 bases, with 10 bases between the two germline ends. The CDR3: CATSRSGGGNQPQHF. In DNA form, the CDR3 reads TGTGCCACCAGCAGAAGCGGGGGCGGCAATCAGCCCCAGCATTTT.

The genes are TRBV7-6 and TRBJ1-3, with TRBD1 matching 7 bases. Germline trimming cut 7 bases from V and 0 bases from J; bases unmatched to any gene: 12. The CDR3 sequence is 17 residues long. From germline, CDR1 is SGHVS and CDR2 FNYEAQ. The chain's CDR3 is CASTPGVTGISGNTIYF. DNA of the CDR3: TGTGCCAGCACCCCGGGGGTGACAGGGATCTCTGGAAACACCATATATTTT.

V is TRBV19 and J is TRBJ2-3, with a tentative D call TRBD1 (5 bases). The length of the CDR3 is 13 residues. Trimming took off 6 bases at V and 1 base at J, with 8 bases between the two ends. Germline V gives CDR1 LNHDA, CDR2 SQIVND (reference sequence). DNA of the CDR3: TGTGCCAGTAGCGTCAGGGGCACAGATACGCAGTATTTT. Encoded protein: CASSVRGTDTQYF.

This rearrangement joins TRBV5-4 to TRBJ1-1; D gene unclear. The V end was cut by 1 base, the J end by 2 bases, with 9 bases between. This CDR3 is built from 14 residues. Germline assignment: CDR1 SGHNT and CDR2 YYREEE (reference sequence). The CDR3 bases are TGTGCCAGCAGCTTGTATGGGAGTAACACTGAAGCTTTCTTT. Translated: CASSLYGSNTEAFF.

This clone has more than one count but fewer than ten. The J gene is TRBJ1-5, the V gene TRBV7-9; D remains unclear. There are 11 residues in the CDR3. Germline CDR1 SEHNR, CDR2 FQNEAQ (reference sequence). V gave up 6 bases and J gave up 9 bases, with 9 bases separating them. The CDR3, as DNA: TGTGCCAGCAGTCTACGGGGGCCCCAGCATTTT. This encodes CASSLRGPQHF.

CDR3 sequence reads: CASRGGTEAFF. The DNA for the CDR3 is TGTGCCAGCAGGGGAGGCACTGAAGCTTTCTTT. The V call is TRBV6-6, the J call TRBJ1-1; no definite D call. The CDR3 runs 11 residues. V was clipped by 6 bases and J by 4 bases, with 6 bases between them. Germline assignment: CDR1 MNHNY and CDR2 SVGAGI (reference sequence).

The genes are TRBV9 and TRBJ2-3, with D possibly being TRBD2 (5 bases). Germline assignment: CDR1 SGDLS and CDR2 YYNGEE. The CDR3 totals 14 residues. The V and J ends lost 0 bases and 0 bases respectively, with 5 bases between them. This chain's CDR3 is CASSVGRSTDTQYF. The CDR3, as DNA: TGTGCCAGCAGCGTAGGGAGGAGCACAGATACGCAGTATTTT.

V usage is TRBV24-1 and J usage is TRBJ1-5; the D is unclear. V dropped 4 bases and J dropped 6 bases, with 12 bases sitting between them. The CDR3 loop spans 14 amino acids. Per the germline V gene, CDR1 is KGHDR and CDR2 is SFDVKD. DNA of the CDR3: TGTGCCACCAGTGAGCTAGCGTCGAGTCAGCCCCAGCATTTT. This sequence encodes CATSELASSQPQHF.